This T cell receptor (beta chain) came from a study of T-cell memory formation after mild COVID-19. Findings and limits, study-wide: Later expanders leaned toward CD4+, whereas clones contracting from day 15 to 85 were balanced CD4/CD8. CD8+ contracting clones occupied EMRA, while CD4+ ones occupied mainly CM and EM.

The count of this clonotype is one. Antigen specificity is unknown. Constant-segment primers were used for 5'RACE, and the resulting TCR alpha and TCR beta cDNA libraries carried sample barcodes and UMIs. TCRdb called the 5' RACE reads again in MiXCR, with one record for every CDR3 protein. The sample has roughly 400,000 distinct CDR3 sequences, 20% to 25% seen once. This receptor was identified in an adult woman who had mild COVID-19 (a few samples of this study predate the infection). Cell type and time point are not known. The specimen sequenced was PBMCs or a T cell subset sorted from them (not recorded which).

The CDR3 spells CASSSRTANYGYTF. CDR3 DNA: TGTGCCAGCAGCTCAAGGACAGCTAACTATGGCTACACCTTC. The chain links TRBV7-8 to TRBJ1-2, with D possibly matching TRBD1 (6 bases). This CDR3 spans 14 amino acids. CDR1 SGHVS and CDR2 FQNEAQ come from the germline V gene. Deletions cut 4 bases from V and 0 bases from J, with 9 bases between.